This TCR beta chain was sequenced for a study of regulatory T cells in long-lasting Graves disease. Looked up from germline, CDR1 is LNHDA and CDR2 is SQIVND (reference sequence). The ends were cut back, 3 bases at V and 6 bases at J, with 12 bases in the middle. This CDR3 region has 13 residues. The time point denotes: newly diagnosed GD, antithyroid drugs for less than 3 months. Isolated PBMC RNA provided the starting material for the TCR library. CDR3 regions were amplified by Arm-PCR using iRepertoire HTBI primers to build TCR beta libraries. TCRdb redid the calling of the multiplex PCR reads with MiXCR, one entry per CDR3 protein. The data show about 530,000 distinct CDR3 sequences, more than 15% seen once. A remark on this clonotype: Its antigen is undetermined.

Findings and caveats of the study: Reduced TCR diversity was observed in persistent Graves' patients versus newly diagnosed patients. Whereas new patients shared 966 public clonotypes, persistent patients shared more, at some 2,700.

The data were also submitted as part of a second study, on T cells in Graves' hyperthyroidism and ophthalmopathy. That source notes: For Graves' hyperthyroidism to be stable, ophthalmopathy could not progress within 18 months. Before onset, ophthalmopathy was predicted by the model a median around 6.2 months earlier.

V gene TRBV19 combines with J gene TRBJ2-7; D gene ambiguous. This sequence was found in a woman aged 35-65 years with Graves disease. Sequences were derived from peripheral blood mononuclear cells (PBMCs), sampled at new diagnosis, from a patient treated with antithyroid drugs. This CDR3 reads CASSMDPSREQYF. CDR3 sequence (DNA): TGTGCCAGTAGTATGGACCCCTCACGCGAGCAGTACTTC.